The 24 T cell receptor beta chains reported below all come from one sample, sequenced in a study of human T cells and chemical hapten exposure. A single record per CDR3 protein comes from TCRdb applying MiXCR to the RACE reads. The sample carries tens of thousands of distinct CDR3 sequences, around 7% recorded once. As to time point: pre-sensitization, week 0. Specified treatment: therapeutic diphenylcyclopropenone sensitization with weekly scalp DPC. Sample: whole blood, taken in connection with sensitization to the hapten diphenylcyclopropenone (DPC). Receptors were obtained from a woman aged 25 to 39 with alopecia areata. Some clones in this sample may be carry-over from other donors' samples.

The CDR3 DNA reads TGTGCCAGCAGTTACTCGATGGGACAGGGCACACCCCTCCACTTT. Translating gives CASSYSMGQGTPLHF. This chain links TRBV6-6 with TRBJ1-6, with TRBD1 matching over 9 bases. The ends lost 0 bases at V and 11 bases at J; junction bases unmatched: 5. The CDR3 has 15 amino acids. Germline loops: CDR1 MNHNY, CDR2 SVGAGI (reference sequence).

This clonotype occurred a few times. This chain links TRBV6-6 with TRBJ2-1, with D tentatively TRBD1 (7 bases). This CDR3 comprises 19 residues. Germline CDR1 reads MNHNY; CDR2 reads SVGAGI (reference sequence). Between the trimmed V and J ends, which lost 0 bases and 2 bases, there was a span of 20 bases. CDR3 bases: TGTGCCAGCAGTTACTCGACAGGGAATCGTGGGGAGGCCTACAATGAGCAGTTCTTC. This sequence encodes CASSYSTGNRGEAYNEQFF.

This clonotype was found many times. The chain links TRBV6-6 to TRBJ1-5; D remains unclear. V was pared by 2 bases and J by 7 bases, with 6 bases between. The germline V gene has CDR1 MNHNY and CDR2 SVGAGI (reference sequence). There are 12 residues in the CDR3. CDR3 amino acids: CASSYLPQPQHF. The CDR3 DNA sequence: TGTGCCAGCAGTTACCTCCCCCAGCCCCAGCATTTT.

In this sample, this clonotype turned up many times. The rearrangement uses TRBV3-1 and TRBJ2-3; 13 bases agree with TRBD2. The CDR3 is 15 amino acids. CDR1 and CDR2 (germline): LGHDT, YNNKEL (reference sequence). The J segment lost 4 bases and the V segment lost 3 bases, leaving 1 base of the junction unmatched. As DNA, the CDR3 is TGTGCCAGCAGCCAGGGACTAGCGGGGTCAGATACGCAGTATTTT. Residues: CASSQGLAGSDTQYF.

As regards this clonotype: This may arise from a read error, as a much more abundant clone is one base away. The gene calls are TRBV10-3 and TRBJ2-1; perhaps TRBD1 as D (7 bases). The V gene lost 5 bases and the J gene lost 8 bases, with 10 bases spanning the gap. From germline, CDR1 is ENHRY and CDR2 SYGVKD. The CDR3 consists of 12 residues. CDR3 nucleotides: TGTGCCATCAGTTCAGGGGGGTATGAGCAGTTCTTC. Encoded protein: CAISSGGYEQFF.

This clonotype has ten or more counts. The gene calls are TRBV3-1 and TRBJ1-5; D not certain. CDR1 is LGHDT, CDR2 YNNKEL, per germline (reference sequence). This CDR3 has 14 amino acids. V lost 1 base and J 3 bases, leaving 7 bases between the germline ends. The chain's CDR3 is CASSQGHLNQPQHF. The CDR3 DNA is TGTGCCAGCAGCCAAGGGCATCTCAATCAGCCCCAGCATTTT.

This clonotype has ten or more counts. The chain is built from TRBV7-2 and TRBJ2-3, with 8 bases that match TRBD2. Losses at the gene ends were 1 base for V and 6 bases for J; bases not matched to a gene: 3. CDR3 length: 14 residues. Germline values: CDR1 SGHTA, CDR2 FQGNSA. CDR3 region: CASSLGAGVDTQYF. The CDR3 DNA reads TGTGCCAGCAGCTTAGGAGCGGGGGTGGATACGCAGTATTTT. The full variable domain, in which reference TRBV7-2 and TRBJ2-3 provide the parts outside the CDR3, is GAGVSQSPSNKVTEKGKDVELRCDPISGHTALYWYRQSLGQGLEFLIYFQGNSAPDKSGLPSDRFSAERTGGSVSTLTIQRTQQEDSAVYLCASSLGAGVDTQYFGPGTRLTVL.

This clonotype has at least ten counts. CDR3 sequence: CASSYQSNNEQFF. DNA of the CDR3: TGTGCCAGCAGTTACCAGAGCAACAATGAGCAGTTCTTC. The chain carries TRBV6-6 and TRBJ2-1, with D uncertain. Trimming removed 2 bases at V and 5 bases at J, with 7 bases between. CDR1 MNHNY and CDR2 SVGAGI come from the germline V gene (reference sequence). This CDR3 is built from 13 residues.

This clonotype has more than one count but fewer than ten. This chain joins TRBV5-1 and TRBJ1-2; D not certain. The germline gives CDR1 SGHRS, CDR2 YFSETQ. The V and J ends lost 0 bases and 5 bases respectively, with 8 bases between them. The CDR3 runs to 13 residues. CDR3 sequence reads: CASSLGQTYGYTF. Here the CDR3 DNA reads TGCGCCAGCAGCTTGGGGCAGACTTATGGCTACACCTTC.

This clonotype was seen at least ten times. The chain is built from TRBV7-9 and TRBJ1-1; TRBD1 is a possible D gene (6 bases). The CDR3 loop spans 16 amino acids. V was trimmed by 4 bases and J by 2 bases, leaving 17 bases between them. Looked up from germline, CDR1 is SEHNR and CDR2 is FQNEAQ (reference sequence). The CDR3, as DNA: TGTGCCAGCAGCTCTCTGTTTCAGGGGATTAACACTGAAGCTTTCTTT. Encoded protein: CASSSLFQGINTEAFF.

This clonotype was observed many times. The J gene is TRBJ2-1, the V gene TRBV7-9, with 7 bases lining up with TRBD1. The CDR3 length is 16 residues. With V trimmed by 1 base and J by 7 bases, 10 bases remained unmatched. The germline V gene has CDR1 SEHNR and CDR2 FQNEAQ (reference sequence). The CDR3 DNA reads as TGTGCCAGCAGCTTAGTACAGACAGGGATCAGAAATGAGCAGTTCTTC. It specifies CASSLVQTGIRNEQFF.

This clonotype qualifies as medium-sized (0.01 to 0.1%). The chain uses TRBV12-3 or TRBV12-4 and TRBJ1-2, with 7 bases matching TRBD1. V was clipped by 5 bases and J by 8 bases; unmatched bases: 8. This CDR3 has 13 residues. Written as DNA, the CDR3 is TGTGCCAGCAGTCAGTCGACAGGGCAGGGCTACACCTTC. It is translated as CASSQSTGQGYTF.

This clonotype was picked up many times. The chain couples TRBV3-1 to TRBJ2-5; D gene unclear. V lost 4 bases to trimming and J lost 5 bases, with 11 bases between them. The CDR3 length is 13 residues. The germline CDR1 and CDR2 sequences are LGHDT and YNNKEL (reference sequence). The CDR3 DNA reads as TGTGCCAGCAGCCCACCAGGTATGGAGACCCAGTACTTC. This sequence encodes CASSPPGMETQYF.

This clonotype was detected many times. Here the CDR3 reads CASSLHAGQGNEQYF. The CDR3, as DNA: TGTGCCAGCAGTCTCCACGCGGGACAGGGGAACGAGCAGTACTTC. The chain carries TRBV27 and TRBJ2-7, with 10 bases fitting TRBD1. CDR1 is MNHEY and CDR2 is SMNVEV in the germline V gene (reference sequence). J gave up 5 bases and V 5 bases, and 9 bases lay outside the gene matches. CDR3 size: 15 residues.

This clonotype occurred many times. The CDR3 sequence is CASSPRTGEGYTF. In nucleotides, the CDR3 is TGTGCCAGCAGTCCCCGGACAGGGGAGGGCTACACCTTC. The V gene is TRBV27, the J gene TRBJ1-2, with 9 bases that match TRBD1. Germline V CDR1 and CDR2: MNHEY, SMNVEV (reference sequence). This CDR3 comprises 13 residues. Losses at the gene ends were 5 bases for V and 8 bases for J; bases not matched to a gene: 6.

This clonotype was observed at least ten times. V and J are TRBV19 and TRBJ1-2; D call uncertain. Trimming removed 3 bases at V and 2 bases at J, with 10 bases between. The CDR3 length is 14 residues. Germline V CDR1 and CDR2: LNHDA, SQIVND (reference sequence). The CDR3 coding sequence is TGTGCCAGTAGTATTGATCGGTGGAACTATGGCTACACCTTC. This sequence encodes CASSIDRWNYGYTF.

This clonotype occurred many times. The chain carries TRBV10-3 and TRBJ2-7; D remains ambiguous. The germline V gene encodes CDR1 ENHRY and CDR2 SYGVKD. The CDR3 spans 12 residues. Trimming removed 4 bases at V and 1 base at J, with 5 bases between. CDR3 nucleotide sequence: TGTGCCATCAGTGGATCTTCCTACGAGCAGTACTTC. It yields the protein CAISGSSYEQYF.

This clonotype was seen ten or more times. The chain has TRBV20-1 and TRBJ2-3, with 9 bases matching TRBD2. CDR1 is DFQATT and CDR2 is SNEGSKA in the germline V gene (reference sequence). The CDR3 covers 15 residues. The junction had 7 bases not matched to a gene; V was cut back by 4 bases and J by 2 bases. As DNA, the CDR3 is TGCAGTGCTACAACGACTAGCGGTTACACAGATACGCAGTATTTT. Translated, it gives CSATTTSGYTDTQYF.

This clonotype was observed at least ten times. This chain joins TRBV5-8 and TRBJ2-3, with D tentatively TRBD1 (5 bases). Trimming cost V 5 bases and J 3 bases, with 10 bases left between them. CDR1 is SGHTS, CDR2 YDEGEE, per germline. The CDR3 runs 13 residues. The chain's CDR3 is CASRVKGTDTQYF. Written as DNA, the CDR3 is TGTGCCAGCAGAGTGAAGGGGACAGATACGCAGTATTTT. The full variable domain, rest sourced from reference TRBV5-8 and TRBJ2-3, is EAGVTQSPTHLIKTRGQQATLRCSPISGHTSVYWYQQALGLGLQFLLWYDEGEERNRGNFPPRFSGRQFPNYSSELNVNALELEDSALYLCASRVKGTDTQYFGPGTRLTVL.

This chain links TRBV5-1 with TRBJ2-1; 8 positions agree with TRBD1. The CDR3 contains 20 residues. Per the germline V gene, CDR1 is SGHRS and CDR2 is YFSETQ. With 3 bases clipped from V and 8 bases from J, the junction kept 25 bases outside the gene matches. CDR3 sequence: CASSSTLQITSTGAVDEQFF. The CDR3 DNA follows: TGCGCCAGCAGCTCCACCCTACAAATTACTTCGACAGGGGCGGTCGATGAGCAGTTCTTC.

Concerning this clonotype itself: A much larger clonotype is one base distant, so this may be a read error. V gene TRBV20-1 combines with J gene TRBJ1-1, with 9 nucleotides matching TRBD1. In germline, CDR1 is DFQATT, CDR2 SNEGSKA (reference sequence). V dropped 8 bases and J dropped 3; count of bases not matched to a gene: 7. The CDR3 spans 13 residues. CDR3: CSTTQGADTEAFF. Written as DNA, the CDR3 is TGCAGTACTACACAGGGGGCGGACACTGAAGCTTTCTTT.

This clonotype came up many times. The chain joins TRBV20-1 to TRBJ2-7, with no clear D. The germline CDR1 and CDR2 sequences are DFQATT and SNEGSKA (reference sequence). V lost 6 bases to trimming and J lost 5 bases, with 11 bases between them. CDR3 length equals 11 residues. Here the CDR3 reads CSARLVDEQYF. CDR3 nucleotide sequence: TGCAGTGCCCGTCTGGTTGACGAGCAGTACTTC.

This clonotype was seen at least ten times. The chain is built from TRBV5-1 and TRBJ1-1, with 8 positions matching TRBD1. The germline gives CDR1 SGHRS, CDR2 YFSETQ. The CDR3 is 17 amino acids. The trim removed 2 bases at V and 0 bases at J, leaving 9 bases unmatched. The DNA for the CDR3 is TGCGCCAGCAGCTTTGGACAGGGAGGGGGAATGAACACTGAAGCTTTCTTT. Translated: CASSFGQGGGMNTEAFF.

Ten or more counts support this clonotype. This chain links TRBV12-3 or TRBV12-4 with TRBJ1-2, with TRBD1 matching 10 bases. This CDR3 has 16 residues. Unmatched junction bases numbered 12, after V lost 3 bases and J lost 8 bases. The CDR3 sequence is CASSFQDRGQKGGYTF. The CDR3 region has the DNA TGTGCCAGCAGTTTCCAAGACAGGGGGCAAAAGGGAGGCTACACCTTC.